The clone carrying this T cell receptor (beta chain) was seen repeatedly, ten times or more. Primers used in a second PCR of about 7 to 12 cycles were a sample-barcoded 5' primer and a J-beta primer mix. Via MiXCR, TCRdb re-called the 5' RACE reads, giving one row per CDR3 protein. The sample shows approximately 850,000 distinct CDR3 sequences, under 45% of them seen only once. This specimen comes from a study of blood T cells in healthy people across ages. Material: blood. This clonotype was sampled from a man aged 60-69 years in good health.

CDR3 in amino acids: CSVGDTYNEQFF. CDR3 in DNA: TGCAGCGTTGGGGACACGTACAATGAGCAGTTCTTC. The V call is TRBV29-1, the J call TRBJ2-1; TRBD1 is a possible D gene (6 bases). The CDR3 runs to 12 residues. Germline CDR1 SQVTM, CDR2 ANQGSEA. Trimming cost V 4 bases and J 4 bases, with 8 bases left between them.